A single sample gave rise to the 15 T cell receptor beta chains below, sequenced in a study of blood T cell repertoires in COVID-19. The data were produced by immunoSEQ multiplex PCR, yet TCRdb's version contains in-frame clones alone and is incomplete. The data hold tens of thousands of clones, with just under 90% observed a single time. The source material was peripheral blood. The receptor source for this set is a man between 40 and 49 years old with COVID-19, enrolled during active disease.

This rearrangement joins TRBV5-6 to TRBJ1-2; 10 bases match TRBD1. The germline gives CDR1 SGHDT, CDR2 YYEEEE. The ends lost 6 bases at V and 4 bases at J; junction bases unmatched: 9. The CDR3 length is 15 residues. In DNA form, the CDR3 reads TGTGCCAGCACCCCTGACGGGACAGGGGTCTATGGCTACACCTTC. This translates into CASTPDGTGVYGYTF.

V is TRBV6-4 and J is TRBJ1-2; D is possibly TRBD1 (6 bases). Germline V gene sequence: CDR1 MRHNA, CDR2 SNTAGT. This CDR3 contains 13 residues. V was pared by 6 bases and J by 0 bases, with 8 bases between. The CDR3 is CASRWDTNYGYTF. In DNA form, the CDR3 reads TGTGCCAGCAGGTGGGACACTAACTATGGCTACACCTTC.

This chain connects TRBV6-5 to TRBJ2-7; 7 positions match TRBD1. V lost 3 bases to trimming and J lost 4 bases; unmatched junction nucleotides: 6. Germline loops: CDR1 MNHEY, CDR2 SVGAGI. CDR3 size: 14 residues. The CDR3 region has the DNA TGTGCCAGCAGTTATCAGGCAGGGGGATACGAGCAGTACTTC. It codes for CASSYQAGGYEQYF.

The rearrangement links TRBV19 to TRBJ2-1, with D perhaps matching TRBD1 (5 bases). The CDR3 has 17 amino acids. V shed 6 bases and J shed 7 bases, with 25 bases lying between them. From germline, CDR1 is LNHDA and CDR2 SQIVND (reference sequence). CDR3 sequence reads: CASRMSPWLGEFNEQFF. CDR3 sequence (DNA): TGTGCCAGTAGAATGAGCCCATGGTTAGGGGAATTTAATGAGCAGTTCTTC.

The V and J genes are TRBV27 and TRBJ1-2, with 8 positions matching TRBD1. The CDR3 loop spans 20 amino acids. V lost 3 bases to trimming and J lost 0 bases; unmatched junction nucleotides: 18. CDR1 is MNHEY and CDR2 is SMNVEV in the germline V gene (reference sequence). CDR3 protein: CASSFQRTGLRLPTNYGYTF. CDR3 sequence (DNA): TGTGCCAGCAGTTTCCAGAGGACAGGGCTGAGATTGCCCACTAACTATGGCTACACCTTC.

Here the CDR3 reads CASSFYARGEGGYTF. Written as DNA, the CDR3 is TGTGCCAGCAGTTTTTACGCGCGGGGGGAAGGTGGCTACACCTTC. The V and J genes are TRBV28 and TRBJ1-2; maybe TRBD1 (5 bases). Germline CDR1 reads MDHEN; CDR2 reads SYDVKM. The V and J ends lost 3 bases and 7 bases respectively, with 18 bases between them. This CDR3 is 15 amino acids long.

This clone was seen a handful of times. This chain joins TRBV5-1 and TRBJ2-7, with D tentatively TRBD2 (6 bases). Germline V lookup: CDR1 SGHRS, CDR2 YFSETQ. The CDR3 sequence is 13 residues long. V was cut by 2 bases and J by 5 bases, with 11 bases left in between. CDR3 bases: TGCGCCAGCAGCTTAGGGACTTTGGACGAGCAGTACTTC. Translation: CASSLGTLDEQYF.

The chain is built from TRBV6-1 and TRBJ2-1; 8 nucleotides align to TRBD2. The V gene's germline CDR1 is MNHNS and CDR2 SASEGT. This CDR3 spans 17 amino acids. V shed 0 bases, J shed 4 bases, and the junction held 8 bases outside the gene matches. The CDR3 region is CASSEARRTSRYNEQFF. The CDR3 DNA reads TGTGCCAGCAGTGAAGCGAGGAGGACTAGCCGATACAATGAGCAGTTCTTC.

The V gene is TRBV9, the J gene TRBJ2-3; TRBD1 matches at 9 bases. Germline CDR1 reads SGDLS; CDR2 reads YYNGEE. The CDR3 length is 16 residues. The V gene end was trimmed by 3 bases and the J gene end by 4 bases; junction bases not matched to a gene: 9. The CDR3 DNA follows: TGTGCCAGCAGCGAAACCGGGACAGGGACTCCAGATACGCAGTATTTT. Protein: CASSETGTGTPDTQYF. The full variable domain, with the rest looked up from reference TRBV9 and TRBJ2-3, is DSGVTQTPKHLITATGQRVTLRCSPRSGDLSVYWYQQSLDQGLQFLIQYYNGEERAKGNILERFSAQQFPDLHSELNLSSLELGDSALYFCASSETGTGTPDTQYFGPGTRLTVL.

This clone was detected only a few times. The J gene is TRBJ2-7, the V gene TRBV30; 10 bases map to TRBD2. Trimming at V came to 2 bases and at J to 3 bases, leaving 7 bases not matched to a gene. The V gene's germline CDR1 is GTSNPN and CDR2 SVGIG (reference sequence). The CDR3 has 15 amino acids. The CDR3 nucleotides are TGTGCCTGGAGTTCAACTAGCGGGATGGTCTACGAGCAGTACTTC. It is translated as CAWSSTSGMVYEQYF.

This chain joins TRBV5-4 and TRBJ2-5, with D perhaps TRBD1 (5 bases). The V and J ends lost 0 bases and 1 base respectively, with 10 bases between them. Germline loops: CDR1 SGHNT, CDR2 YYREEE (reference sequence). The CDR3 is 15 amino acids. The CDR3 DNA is TGTGCCAGCAGCTTGGAGGGGTCGGCCCAAGAGACCCAGTACTTC. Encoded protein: CASSLEGSAQETQYF.

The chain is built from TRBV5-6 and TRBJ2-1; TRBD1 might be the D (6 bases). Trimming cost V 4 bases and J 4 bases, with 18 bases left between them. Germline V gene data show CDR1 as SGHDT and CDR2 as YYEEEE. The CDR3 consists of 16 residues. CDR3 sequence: CASSELGGQQYNEQFF. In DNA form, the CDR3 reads TGTGCCAGCAGCGAGCTTGGAGGACAGCAATACAATGAGCAGTTCTTC.

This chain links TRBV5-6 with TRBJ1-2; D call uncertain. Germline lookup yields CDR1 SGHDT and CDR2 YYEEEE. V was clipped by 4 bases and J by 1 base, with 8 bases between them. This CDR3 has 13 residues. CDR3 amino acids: CASSRADNYGYTF. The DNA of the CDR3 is TGTGCCAGCAGCCGAGCCGATAACTATGGCTACACCTTC.

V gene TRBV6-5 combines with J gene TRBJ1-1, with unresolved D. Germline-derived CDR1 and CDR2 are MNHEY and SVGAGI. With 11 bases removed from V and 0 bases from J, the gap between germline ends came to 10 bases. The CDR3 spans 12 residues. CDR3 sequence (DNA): TGTGCCCCGGGGAAGTTGAACACTGAAGCTTTCTTT. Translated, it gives CAPGKLNTEAFF.

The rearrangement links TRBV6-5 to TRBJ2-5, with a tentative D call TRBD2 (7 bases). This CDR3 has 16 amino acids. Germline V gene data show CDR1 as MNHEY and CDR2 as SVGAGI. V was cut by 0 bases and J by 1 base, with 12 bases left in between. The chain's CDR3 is CASSYSARGPQETQYF. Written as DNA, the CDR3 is TGTGCCAGCAGTTACTCGGCGCGGGGGCCCCAAGAGACCCAGTACTTC.